The clone carrying this T cell receptor (beta chain) has just one count. This record belongs to a study of PD-L1 blockade in urothelial cancer. Documented time point: peripheral blood 6 weeks after treatment start. Disease in patients was locally advanced or metastatic urothelial carcinoma. This table comes from immunoSEQ multiplex PCR, and its TCRdb copy is limited to in-frame clones, with some not included. The sample yields about 120,000 clones, approximately 90% seen once. Germline V gene data show CDR1 as LNHDA and CDR2 as SQIVND (reference sequence). The CDR3 runs to 13 residues. V was clipped by 5 bases and J by 6 bases, with 13 bases between them.

The chain recombines TRBV19 with TRBJ1-2, with D tentatively TRBD1 (5 bases). The sample consisted of PBMCs, taken around atezolizumab (anti-PD-L1) treatment. The clonotype was recovered from a man between 60 and 70 years old with urothelial cancer. The CDR3 DNA follows: TGTGCCAGTAGTGCTCAGACAGTCGATGGCTACACCTTC. Translating gives CASSAQTVDGYTF.